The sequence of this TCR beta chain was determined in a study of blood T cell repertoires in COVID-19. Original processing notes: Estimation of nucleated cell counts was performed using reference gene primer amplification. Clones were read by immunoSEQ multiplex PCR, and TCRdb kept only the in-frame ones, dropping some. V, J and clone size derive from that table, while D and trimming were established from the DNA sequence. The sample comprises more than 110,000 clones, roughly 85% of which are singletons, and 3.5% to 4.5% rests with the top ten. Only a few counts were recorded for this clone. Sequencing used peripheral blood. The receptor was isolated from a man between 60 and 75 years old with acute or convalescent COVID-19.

The CDR3 reads CASSEAFSGIQETQYF. The CDR3 DNA sequence: TGTGCCAGCAGTGAAGCGTTTAGCGGAATCCAAGAGACCCAGTACTTC. The chain combines TRBV6-1 with TRBJ2-5; D possibly corresponds to TRBD2 (6 bases). There are 16 residues in the CDR3. Trimming stripped 0 bases from V and 1 base from J, with 12 bases between. The germline V gene has CDR1 MNHNS and CDR2 SASEGT.